This paragraph reports one T cell receptor beta chain. The junction departs from germline at one end; a sequencing error may be responsible. Germline V gene sequence: CDR1 LGHNA, CDR2 YSLEER. The CDR3 covers 15 residues. The source of the sample is a study of identical twins' blood T cells. Each TCR cDNA library carried sample-specific barcodes on both ends. TCRdb itself ran the 5' RACE reads through MiXCR, one entry per CDR3 protein. This sample yields a few hundred thousand distinct CDR3 sequences, of which about 28% are seen a single time; around 5.6% belongs to the top ten. Sequenced input: PBMCs. The V call is TRBV4-3, the J call TRBJ1-3; D is unresolved. This TCR was recovered from a woman aged 18 to 49 in good health. In DNA form, the CDR3 reads TGCGCCAGCGGCCAAAACTGGGGCTCTGGAAACACCATATATTTT. It is translated as CASGQNWGSGNTIYF.